The rows below give T cell receptor beta chains drawn from one sample of a study of T cell responses to AZD1222 COVID-19 vaccine. Method: immunoSEQ multiplex PCR; TCRdb's copy keeps in-frame clones and lacks some. The repertoire holds approximately 110,000 clones, with roughly 88% as singletons. The sample here was peripheral blood, taken on day 0 of AZD1222 vaccination. The source is an adult in good health. CDR3s include the opening cysteine and the closing phenylalanine or tryptophan. D genes are given only for firm matches. The listing skips clone size in some rows; elsewhere it reads once, few, many or a size class.

CDR3 protein,CDR3 DNA,V gene,D gene,J gene,clone size
CATSPAVGSYNEQFF,TGTGCCACCAGCCCCGCAGTTGGCTCCTACAATGAGCAGTTCTTC,TRBV15,-,TRBJ2-1,-
CAISESGGEGQPQHF,TGTGCCATCAGTGAAAGTGGGGGGGAAGGGCAGCCCCAGCATTTT,TRBV10-3,-,TRBJ1-5,-
CASRPLWEGRAYEQYF,TGTGCCAGCAGACCCCTCTGGGAGGGACGGGCCTACGAGCAGTACTTC,TRBV27,TRBD2,TRBJ2-7,-
CASSLGLYPYGYTF,TGTGCCAGCAGCTTAGGACTATATCCTTATGGCTACACCTTC,TRBV7-2,-,TRBJ1-2,-
CASTDRGNYGYTF,TGTGCCAGTACCGACAGGGGAAACTATGGCTACACCTTC,TRBV19,TRBD1,TRBJ1-2,-
CASSPGPTSYEQYF,TGCGCCAGCAGCCCCGGACCTACTAGCTACGAGCAGTACTTC,TRBV5-1,-,TRBJ2-7,-
CASRPTLGSGNTIYF,TGTGCCAGCAGACCAACCCTGGGGTCGGGAAACACCATATATTTT,TRBV11-2,-,TRBJ1-3,-
CASSPGTAGIGTGELFF,TGTGCCAGCTCACCAGGTACAGCAGGGATTGGCACCGGGGAGCTGTTTTTT,TRBV18,-,TRBJ2-2,-
CASSYRGNQQPQHF,TGTGCCAGCAGTTACAGGGGTAATCAGCAGCCCCAGCATTTT,TRBV6-2/TRBV6-3,-,TRBJ1-5,-
CASRPGTAGYGYTF,TGTGCCAGCAGGCCTGGGACCGCGGGCTATGGCTACACCTTC,TRBV28,-,TRBJ1-2,-
CASSQGQYGYTF,TGTGCCAGCAGCCAAGGACAGTATGGCTACACCTTC,TRBV6-2/TRBV6-3,-,TRBJ1-2,few
CASSTNSGANVLTF,TGTGCCAGCAGTACCAACTCTGGGGCCAACGTCCTGACTTTC,TRBV27,-,TRBJ2-6,-
CASSIGGSTEAFF,TGTGCCAGTAGTATCGGGGGTAGTACTGAAGCTTTCTTT,TRBV19,-,TRBJ1-1,-
CASSSGQGNNEQFF,TGTGCCAGCAGCTCGGGACAGGGGAACAATGAGCAGTTCTTC,TRBV13,TRBD1,TRBJ2-1,-
CASSGDRADYGYTF,TGTGCCAGCAGTGGGGACAGGGCAGACTATGGCTACACCTTC,TRBV2,TRBD1,TRBJ1-2,-
CASRTGGMNTEAFF,TGTGCCAGCAGGACAGGTGGAATGAACACTGAAGCTTTCTTT,TRBV28,-,TRBJ1-1,once
CASSPLLGQGGEANEKLFF,TGTGCCAGCAGCCCCCTACTTGGGCAGGGCGGTGAGGCTAATGAAAAACTGTTTTTT,TRBV7-6,-,TRBJ1-4,-
CASSLSLGSETQYF,TGTGCCAGCAGCTTATCGCTAGGATCGGAGACCCAGTACTTC,TRBV7-9,-,TRBJ2-5,-
CASSSSGLMGVRDSPLHF,TGTGCCAGCAGCTCCTCAGGACTCATGGGGGTCCGTGATTCACCCCTCCACTTT,TRBV11-3,-,TRBJ1-6,-
CASSLVEVATEQFF,TGTGCCAGCAGCTTAGTCGAGGTGGCGACGGAGCAGTTCTTC,TRBV7-2,-,TRBJ2-1,-
CASRRISTGELFF,TGCGCCAGCCGCCGTATTAGCACCGGGGAGCTGTTTTTT,TRBV10-2,-,TRBJ2-2,-
CASSKAAEKGNYGYTF,TGTGCCAGCAGCAAAGCAGCGGAGAAAGGTAACTATGGCTACACCTTC,TRBV21-1,-,TRBJ1-2,-
CASSPEGMNTEAFF,TGTGCCAGCTCACCAGAGGGCATGAACACTGAAGCTTTCTTT,TRBV18,-,TRBJ1-1,-
CASSDTPAGSYEQYF,TGTGCCAGCAGTGACACGCCGGCAGGATCTTACGAGCAGTACTTC,TRBV6-1,-,TRBJ2-7,-
CATNREGDDSTGELFF,TGTGCCACCAACCGAGAGGGGGACGACAGCACCGGGGAGCTGTTTTTT,TRBV15,-,TRBJ2-2,-
CASMAERSRGYTF,TGTGCCAGCATGGCAGAGCGGTCGAGGGGCTACACCTTC,TRBV28,-,TRBJ1-2,-
CASSEQNYEQYF,TGTGCCAGCAGTGAACAGAACTACGAGCAGTACTTC,TRBV6-1,-,TRBJ2-7,once
CATSRDSGQLF,TGTGCCACCAGCAGAGATTCGGGGCAACTCTTC,TRBV15,-,TRBJ2-7,-
CASSPGQVVNEQYF,TGTGCCAGCAGCCCGGGACAGGTCGTTAACGAGCAGTACTTC,TRBV6-5,TRBD1,TRBJ2-7,once
CASSQSGPEPLEQYF,TGCGCCAGCAGTCAATCGGGGCCCGAACCGCTCGAGCAGTACTTC,TRBV23-1,-,TRBJ2-7,few
CASSLGANSGNTIYF,TGTGCCAGCAGCTTAGGAGCCAACTCTGGAAACACCATATATTTT,TRBV11-2,-,TRBJ1-3,-
CASSLYYSDSLSGNTIYF,TGTGCCAGCAGTCTATACTATAGCGACAGCCTCTCTGGAAACACCATATATTTT,TRBV28,-,TRBJ1-3,-
CASSLVGLAQDEQFF,TGCGCCAGCAGCTTGGTAGGACTAGCTCAGGATGAGCAGTTCTTC,TRBV5-1,TRBD2,TRBJ2-1,-
CASSQGTGDQPQHF,TGTGCCAGCAGCCAAGGGACCGGGGATCAGCCCCAGCATTTT,TRBV3-1/TRBV3-2,-,TRBJ1-5,-
CASSSRDYNEQFF,TGTGCCAGCAGCTCCCGGGACTACAATGAGCAGTTCTTC,TRBV13,-,TRBJ2-1,-